This TCR beta chain was recorded in a study of CD8+CD57+ T cells in acquired aplastic anemia. Turning to the study itself: DNA per sorted CD4+ or CD8+ sample ranged roughly 0.17 to 27.4 ug, averaging 3.2 ug. Study results and limitations: CD8+ Simpson's diversity did not differ significantly between patients and controls. Almost 30 shared CD8+ CDR3s appeared highly expressed within patients' immunodominant clones.

J was trimmed by 5 bases and V by 5 bases; bases with no gene match: 10. This CDR3 region has 15 residues. The germline CDR1 and CDR2 sequences are MNHEY and SVGAGI. About this clonotype: The antigen remains undetermined.

Genomic DNA was employed as the template in profiling TCR beta VDJ and CDR3. TCRdb redid the calling of the reads with MiXCR, one entry per CDR3 protein. The table records under 200,000 distinct CDR3 sequences, roughly 64% of them present only once. This receptor was taken from a human donor with severe aplastic anemia or a healthy control (not recorded which). Sequencing was done on a sample of sorted CD4+, CD8+, or CD8+CD57+ T cells (not recorded which) from PBMCs. The chain combines TRBV6-5 with TRBJ2-3; 7 bases agree with TRBD2. CDR3 residues: CASSGTRGGGDTQYF. The DNA for the CDR3 is TGTGCCAGCAGTGGGACTCGAGGCGGGGGAGATACGCAGTATTTT.